Following are 17 T cell receptor beta chains from one sample sequenced in a study of T cells in Graves' hyperthyroidism and ophthalmopathy. Researchers amplified the TCR beta CDR3 regions from RNA transcripts. First-round RT-PCR with HTBI primers amplified the TCR CDR3 region. TCRdb processed the multiplex PCR reads anew with MiXCR; each CDR3 protein has one entry. The sample yields 530,000 or so distinct CDR3 sequences, roughly 15% seen once. Sequencing used blood. The receptors here all came from a woman under 30 with Graves' ophthalmopathy.

The table lists this clonotype with a few counts. The V and J genes are TRBV6-4 and TRBJ2-7; D unresolved. Germline values: CDR1 MRHNA, CDR2 SNTAGT. Trimming took off 4 bases at V and 5 bases at J, with 15 bases between the two ends. The CDR3 is 14 amino acids. This CDR3 reads CASSVWARCHEQYF. The CDR3 DNA follows: TGTGCCAGCAGTGTATGGGCCCGTTGCCACGAGCAGTACTTC.

This clonotype was seen at least ten times. The V and J genes are TRBV28 and TRBJ1-3; the match to TRBD1 covers 11 bases. The CDR3 totals 16 residues. Germline assignment: CDR1 MDHEN and CDR2 SYDVKM. V lost 5 bases and J lost 3; bases outside the gene matches: 6. The CDR3 DNA sequence: TGTGCCAGCAGTACCCGGACAGGGGGCCTTGGAAACACCATATATTTT. It codes for CASSTRTGGLGNTIYF.

This clonotype was seen only a few times. The chain is built from TRBV28 and TRBJ2-7; D uncertain. The length of the CDR3 is 13 residues. CDR1 is MDHEN and CDR2 is SYDVKM in the germline V gene. This CDR3 reads CASRAMNSYEQYF. As DNA, the CDR3 is TGTGCATCCCGGGCTATGAACTCCTACGAGCAGTACTTC.

This clonotype was seen many times. The J gene is TRBJ1-1, the V gene TRBV27, with 7 bases matching TRBD1. Trimming at V came to 6 bases and at J to 0 bases, leaving 13 bases not matched to a gene. CDR1 and CDR2 (germline): MNHEY, SMNVEV (reference sequence). The CDR3 runs to 17 residues. CDR3 loop: CASSPRGQPSMNTEAFF. The CDR3 bases are TGTGCCAGCAGCCCGAGGGGACAGCCTAGCATGAACACTGAAGCTTTCTTT.

This clonotype was seen many times. V usage is TRBV30 and J usage is TRBJ2-5; tentative D call: TRBD1 (5 bases). Per germline, CDR1 GTSNPN and CDR2 SVGIG (reference sequence). This CDR3 comprises 15 residues. V was shortened by 0 bases and J by 1 base, with 12 bases between the two germline ends. In DNA form, the CDR3 reads TGTGCCTGGAGTGTTTTTTCAGGGCCCCAAGAGACCCAGTACTTC. As protein: CAWSVFSGPQETQYF.

This clonotype was seen many times. The V call is TRBV12-3 or TRBV12-4, the J call TRBJ2-7; D tentatively reads TRBD1 or TRBD2 (7 bases each). The CDR3 runs to 14 residues. V lost 3 bases and J lost 4, with 13 bases in between. DNA of the CDR3: TGTGCCAGCAGTTTGGGAGGGGGCAATTACGAGCAGTACTTC. Translating it yields CASSLGGGNYEQYF.

This clonotype was found many times. The rearrangement uses TRBV28 and TRBJ2-2; D is unclear. V was clipped by 3 bases and J by 0 bases, with 14 bases between them. Germline values: CDR1 MDHEN, CDR2 SYDVKM. There are 17 residues in the CDR3. The CDR3 sequence: CASSLFVWRTNTGELFF. CDR3 DNA sequence: TGTGCCAGCAGTTTGTTCGTATGGCGGACGAACACCGGGGAGCTGTTTTTT.

In its sample, this clonotype was seen many times. The chain uses TRBV30 and TRBJ2-7; D might be TRBD1 or TRBD2, each matching 5 bases. The germline V gene has CDR1 GTSNPN and CDR2 SVGIG (reference sequence). Between the trimmed V and J ends, which lost 3 bases and 4 bases, there was a span of 10 bases. The CDR3 consists of 12 residues. The CDR3 DNA follows: TGTGCCTGGAGCCGGGACGGTTACGAGCAGTACTTC. This translates into CAWSRDGYEQYF.

This clonotype was counted at least ten times. This chain connects TRBV6-1 to TRBJ1-1; D gene ambiguous. This CDR3 has 13 residues. CDR1 is MNHNS and CDR2 is SASEGT in the germline V gene. Trimming removed 6 bases at V and 7 bases at J, with 15 bases between. The CDR3 coding sequence is TGTGCCAGCAGCCCGGGCCTTGGGGATGAAGCTTTCTTT. This sequence encodes CASSPGLGDEAFF.

This sequence joins TRBV28 and TRBJ2-7; 7 bases map to TRBD1. CDR1 and CDR2 (germline): MDHEN, SYDVKM. Germline trimming cut 2 bases from V and 5 bases from J; bases unmatched to any gene: 6. The CDR3 sequence is 14 residues long. The CDR3 spells CASSLEGGVHEQYF. As DNA, the CDR3 is TGTGCCAGCAGTTTAGAAGGGGGCGTCCACGAGCAGTACTTC.

This clonotype has ten or more counts. The rearrangement uses TRBV30 and TRBJ1-5; D uncertain. The length of the CDR3 is 13 residues. Between the trimmed V and J ends, which lost 3 bases and 4 bases, there was a span of 10 bases. Per germline, CDR1 GTSNPN and CDR2 SVGIG (reference sequence). The DNA for the CDR3 is TGTGCCTGGAGAGGAGGGCAGAATCAGCCCCAGCATTTT. It codes for CAWRGGQNQPQHF.

This clonotype was observed many times. This rearrangement joins TRBV20-1 to TRBJ2-1; 10 nucleotides agree with TRBD2. The CDR3 extends over 16 amino acids. Germline trimming cut 5 bases from V and 6 bases from J; bases unmatched to any gene: 13. Germline CDR1 and CDR2: DFQATT and SNEGSKA (reference sequence). This chain's CDR3 is CSAPDFLAGDINEQFF. The CDR3, as DNA: TGCAGTGCTCCCGACTTTCTAGCGGGGGACATCAATGAGCAGTTCTTC.

To note about this clonotype: The junction and the germline gene differ at one end; a read error may be behind it. The gene calls are TRBV7-7 and TRBJ2-1, with 7 nucleotides matching TRBD2. The CDR3 spans 15 residues. CDR1 and CDR2 (germline): SSHAT, FNYEAQ (reference sequence). CDR3 sequence (DNA): TGTGCTAGCAGCTTAGCGATAGGACTAGGGGATGAGCAGTTCTTC. This translates into CASSLAIGLGDEQFF.

There are many counts of this clonotype. CDR3 DNA sequence: TGCGCCAGCAGCCAAGAACGGTGGGCCTACGAGCAGTACTTC. Encoded protein: CASSQERWAYEQYF. The chain carries TRBV4-3 and TRBJ2-7; no clear D gene. Trimming took 0 bases from V and 2 from J, leaving 8 bases between them. The V gene's germline CDR1 is LGHNA and CDR2 YSLEER. The CDR3 loop spans 14 amino acids.

Notes on this clonotype: This likely comes from a read error, as the CDR3 has no conserved phenylalanine or tryptophan at its end. The chain employs TRBV2 and TRBJ2-7, with a possible D match to TRBD1 (6 bases). The CDR3 is 15 amino acids. Germline V gene data show CDR1 as SNHLY and CDR2 as FYNNEI. The CDR3 here is CASSDGMDREYEQYL. CDR3 sequence (DNA): TGTGCCAGTAGTGATGGAATGGACAGAGAATACGAGCAGTACCTC.

This clonotype was found a few times. The chain is built from TRBV4-2 and TRBJ2-1, with 12 bases matching TRBD2. Germline V gives CDR1 LGHNA, CDR2 YNFKEQ. J was trimmed by 8 bases and V by 4 bases; bases with no gene match: 6. The CDR3 runs 15 residues. The CDR3 protein is CASSPLAGGTDEQFF. The CDR3 nucleotides read TGTGCCAGCAGCCCACTAGCGGGAGGAACTGATGAGCAGTTCTTC.

Many counts were recorded for this clonotype. The CDR3 region is CASGLAGGQGETQYF. The CDR3 bases are TGTGCCAGCGGACTAGCGGGGGGGCAAGGGGAGACCCAGTACTTC. The chain couples TRBV6-1 to TRBJ2-5; 15 positions match TRBD2. The length of the CDR3 is 15 residues. V was clipped by 8 bases and J by 5 bases; unmatched bases: 6. CDR1 is MNHNS, CDR2 SASEGT, per germline.